Sequencing of this T cell receptor (beta chain) was carried out in a study of T cell repertoires in cytomegalovirus infection. TCRdb processed the reads anew with MiXCR; each CDR3 protein has one entry. This sample has some 450,000 distinct CDR3 sequences; 30% to 40% occur once, and the top ten carry approximately 13%. The sequence came from a human donor in good health (CMV status not recorded). Some clones in this sample may be carry-over from other donors' samples. The sample consisted of PBMCs.

The CDR3 is CASSEVAAYGYTF. The CDR3 nucleotides are TGTGCCAGCAGTGAAGTCGCGGCTTATGGCTACACCTTC. V usage is TRBV6-1 and J usage is TRBJ1-2, with no clear D. CDR1 and CDR2 from the germline V gene are MNHNS and SASEGT. Between the trimmed V and J ends, which lost 1 base and 5 bases, there was a span of 8 bases. The CDR3 has 13 residues.